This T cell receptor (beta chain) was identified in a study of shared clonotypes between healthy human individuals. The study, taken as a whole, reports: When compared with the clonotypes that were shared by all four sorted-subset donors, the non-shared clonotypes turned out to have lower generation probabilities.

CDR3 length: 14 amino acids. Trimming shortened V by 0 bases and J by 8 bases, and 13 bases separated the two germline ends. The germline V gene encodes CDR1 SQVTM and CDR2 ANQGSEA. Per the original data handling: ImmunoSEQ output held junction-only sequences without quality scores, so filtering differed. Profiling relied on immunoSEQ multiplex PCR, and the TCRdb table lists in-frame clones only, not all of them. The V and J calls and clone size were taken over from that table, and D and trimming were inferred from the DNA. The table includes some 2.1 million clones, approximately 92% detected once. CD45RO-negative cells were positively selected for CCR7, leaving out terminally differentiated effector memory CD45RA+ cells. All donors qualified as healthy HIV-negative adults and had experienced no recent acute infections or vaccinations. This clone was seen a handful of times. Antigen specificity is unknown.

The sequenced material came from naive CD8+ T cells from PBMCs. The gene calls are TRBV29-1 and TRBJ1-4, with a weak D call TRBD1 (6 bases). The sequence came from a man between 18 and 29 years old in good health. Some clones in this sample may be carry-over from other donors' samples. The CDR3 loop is CSVEERGGREKLFF. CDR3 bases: TGCAGCGTTGAAGAACGAGGGGGAAGGGAAAAACTGTTTTTT.